Each of the 22 T cell receptor beta chains below was sequenced from the same sample in a study of CD8 T cells in cerebrospinal fluid in Alzheimer's disease. No DNA is given; TCRdb re-called the 10x single-cell sequencing reads and lists each CDR3 protein once. This repertoire includes around 770 distinct CDR3 sequences. Sequencing was done on a sample of cerebrospinal fluid. The receptors stem from a human donor with Alzheimer's disease.

V gene TRBV9 combines with J gene TRBJ1-5. The CDR3 is 14 residues long. Germline assignment: CDR1 SGDLS and CDR2 YYNGEE. The CDR3 is CASSVHGSNQPQHF.

The chain employs TRBV9 and TRBJ1-6; TCRdb outputs TRBD1, but without DNA this stays unchecked. Germline V lookup: CDR1 SGDLS, CDR2 YYNGEE. The CDR3 totals 14 residues. This chain's CDR3 is CASSVGQGHSPLHF.

The chain recombines TRBV6-5 with TRBJ1-4. CDR3 length: 16 residues. The germline CDR1 and CDR2 sequences are MNHEY and SVGAGI. CDR3 sequence: CASSYSGQRLGEKLFF.

Measured by frequency, this clonotype is medium-sized (0.01 to 0.1%). The chain is built from TRBV5-5 and TRBJ1-4; the D gene TCRdb calls, TRBD1, cannot be checked with no DNA. This CDR3 is 15 amino acids long. CDR1 and CDR2 (germline): SGHKS, YYEKEE (reference sequence). The CDR3 sequence: CASSQPGGRNEKLFF.

This clonotype is labeled medium-sized based on frequency. The V and J genes are TRBV11-2 and TRBJ2-7; TCRdb reports TRBD1, a call that lacks DNA to check it against. CDR1 and CDR2 from the germline V gene are SGHAT and FQNNGV. CDR3 length equals 16 residues. The CDR3 loop reads CASSPTPGTGVGEQYF.

The chain uses TRBV19 and TRBJ2-7; without DNA, the TCRdb call of TRBD1 cannot be checked. Germline V gene lookup returns CDR1 LNHDA and CDR2 SQIVND (reference sequence). The CDR3 is 14 amino acids. This CDR3 is CASSTSRDAYEQYF.

The rearrangement joins TRBV30 to TRBJ2-7; TCRdb lists TRBD1, though no DNA is available to test this call. The CDR3 runs to 12 residues. The germline V gene encodes CDR1 GTSNPN and CDR2 SVGIG (reference sequence). CDR3 residues: CASSRQGYEQYF.

Measured by frequency, this clonotype is medium-sized. The chain links TRBV11-2 to TRBJ2-3; the D call from TCRdb, TRBD2, cannot be confirmed without DNA. This CDR3 comprises 15 residues. CDR1 and CDR2 from the germline V gene are SGHAT and FQNNGV. CDR3 loop: CASSLGGSPADTQYF.

Considering frequency, this clonotype is large. The chain employs TRBV5-1 and TRBJ2-5; the D gene TCRdb calls, TRBD2, cannot be checked with no DNA. Germline loops: CDR1 SGHRS, CDR2 YFSETQ. The CDR3 is 20 amino acids. This chain's CDR3 is CASSLRSSSTRLAGRETQYF.

Measured by frequency, this clonotype is large (0.1 to 1%). The V call is TRBV20-1, the J call TRBJ2-3; the D call from TCRdb, TRBD1, cannot be confirmed without DNA. CDR3 size: 15 residues. Germline lookup yields CDR1 DFQATT and CDR2 SNEGSKA (reference sequence). CDR3 sequence reads: CSANNRGRDTDTQYF.

By frequency, this clonotype is medium-sized. The chain uses TRBV18 and TRBJ1-1; TCRdb's assignment of TRBD1 cannot be checked, as there is no DNA. The CDR3 loop spans 15 amino acids. CDR1 KGHSH and CDR2 LQKENI come from the germline V gene. This CDR3 is CASSRGTGTNTEAFF.

The CDR3 region is CASSSHADSNQPQHF. The rearrangement links TRBV19 to TRBJ1-5. The CDR3 has 15 residues. CDR1 LNHDA and CDR2 SQIVND come from the germline V gene (reference sequence).

By frequency, this clonotype registers medium-sized. The chain combines TRBV3-1 with TRBJ2-7. The CDR3 loop spans 14 amino acids. Germline-derived CDR1 and CDR2 are LGHDT and YNNKEL (reference sequence). The CDR3 here is CASSQVLQTYEQYF.

This chain uses TRBV7-2 with TRBJ2-6; the D call of TRBD2 rests on TCRdb alone, since no DNA is present to check it. Germline V lookup: CDR1 SGHTA, CDR2 FQGNSA. The CDR3 totals 17 residues. CDR3: CASSLAGLAIGANVLTF.

V is TRBV5-1 and J is TRBJ2-3. The CDR3 covers 14 residues. The V gene's germline CDR1 is SGHRS and CDR2 YFSETQ. The CDR3 sequence is CASSWASPSDTQYF.

This clonotype is identified as medium-sized from frequency. The rearrangement uses TRBV20-1 and TRBJ2-5; TCRdb's D gene call, TRBD1, goes unchecked for lack of DNA. This CDR3 comprises 16 residues. Germline values: CDR1 DFQATT, CDR2 SNEGSKA (reference sequence). The CDR3 is CSARDNRDRERGTQYF.

According to its frequency, this clonotype is large. The chain employs TRBV6-1 and TRBJ2-1; TCRdb selects TRBD2, and the lack of DNA leaves this call unchecked. This CDR3 contains 14 residues. CDR1 and CDR2 from the germline V gene are MNHNS and SASEGT. CDR3 sequence reads: CASSAGLAGQEQFF.

Considering frequency, this clonotype is medium-sized. The chain recombines TRBV6-2 or TRBV6-3 with TRBJ2-7. Germline V lookup: CDR1 MNHEY, CDR2 SVGEGT. The CDR3 is made up of 11 amino acids. The CDR3 loop reads CASGFSYEQYF.

By frequency, this clonotype registers medium-sized (0.01 to 0.1%). V and J are TRBV27 and TRBJ2-7; TCRdb's D call of TRBD2 is untestable without DNA. CDR3 length equals 13 residues. The germline V gene encodes CDR1 MNHEY and CDR2 SMNVEV (reference sequence). CDR3 region: CASSLQGGHEQYF.

This chain uses TRBV7-9 with TRBJ2-7; TCRdb's D gene call, TRBD1, goes unchecked for lack of DNA. The CDR3 consists of 14 residues. The germline V gene has CDR1 SEHNR and CDR2 FQNEAQ (reference sequence). CDR3 sequence reads: CASSATDRDHEQYF.

In terms of frequency, this clonotype is medium-sized (0.01 to 0.1%). This chain uses TRBV12-3 or TRBV12-4 with TRBJ1-3. CDR3 length: 14 amino acids. The CDR3: CASSFGSAGKTIYF.

This clonotype is deemed medium-sized by its frequency. This rearrangement joins TRBV7-2 to TRBJ1-6. This CDR3 is 12 amino acids long. Germline CDR1 and CDR2: SGHTA and FQGNSA. CDR3 region: CASSPALSPLHF.